Presented here are 21 T cell receptor beta chains from one specimen sequenced in a study of OX40 agonist ivuxolimab in advanced cancers. Sequencing was performed with immunoSEQ multiplex PCR; in TCRdb, only in-frame clones are kept and a portion is missing. The sample consists of around 65,000 clones, approximately 90% of them appearing once. The sequenced sample was CD4+ or CD8+ T cells sorted from blood, obtained in a trial of the OX40 agonist ivuxolimab. These receptors all stem from an adult with an advanced solid tumor such as melanoma, head and neck, liver or kidney cancer.

The V and J genes are TRBV11-3 and TRBJ2-7; D unresolved. CDR1 is SGHNT, CDR2 YENEEA, per germline. Trimming stripped 2 bases from V and 4 bases from J, with 21 bases between. This CDR3 is built from 17 residues. The CDR3 DNA sequence: TGTGCCAGCAGCTTATTAATCGGCGGCGAGATAGTGTACGAGCAGTACTTC. Its protein product is CASSLLIGGEIVYEQYF. Variable domain in full (rest from reference TRBV11-3 and TRBJ2-7): EAGVVQSPRYKIIEKKQPVAFWCNPISGHNTLYWYLQNLGQGPELLIRYENEEAVDDSQLPKDRFSAERLKGVDSTLKIQPAELGDSAVYLCASSLLIGGEIVYEQYFGPGTRLTVT.

This clone was seen once. This rearrangement joins TRBV5-6 to TRBJ2-1; no firm D call. Trimming removed 4 bases from V and 9 bases from J, with 11 bases in between. The CDR3 extends over 12 amino acids. Germline V CDR1 and CDR2: SGHDT, YYEEEE. CDR3 amino acids: CASSAGPGEQFF. Written as DNA, the CDR3 is TGTGCCAGCAGCGCTGGCCCGGGTGAGCAGTTCTTC. Full variable domain (rest looked up from reference TRBV5-6 and TRBJ2-1): DAGVTQSPTHLIKTRGQQVTLRCSPKSGHDTVSWYQQALGQGPQFIFQYYEEEERQRGNFPDRFSGHQFPNYSSELNVNALLLGDSALYLCASSAGPGEQFFGPGTRLTVL.

The chain carries TRBV6-6 and TRBJ2-7; unclear D gene. Trimming cost V 0 bases and J 6 bases, with 9 bases left between them. The CDR3 is made up of 13 amino acids. The germline gives CDR1 MNHNY, CDR2 SVGAGI (reference sequence). The CDR3 protein is CASSYSISGEQYF. DNA of the CDR3: TGTGCCAGCAGTTACTCGATCTCTGGCGAGCAGTACTTC.

The J gene is TRBJ2-5, the V gene TRBV28; TRBD2 matches at 8 bases. The DNA matches TRBJ2-7 better at its end, which makes the J call doubtful. Germline loops: CDR1 MDHEN, CDR2 SYDVKM. This CDR3 has 15 amino acids. Written as DNA, the CDR3 is TGTGCCAGCAGTTTTGGACTAGCCAGCTCCTACGAGCAGTACTTC. This translates into CASSFGLASSYEQYF.

This clone has a single count. This rearrangement joins TRBV27 to TRBJ2-7; possible D gene TRBD2, 6 bases. This CDR3 has 15 residues. Germline V gene lookup returns CDR1 MNHEY and CDR2 SMNVEV (reference sequence). V lost 6 bases and J 0 bases, leaving 15 bases between the germline ends. DNA of the CDR3: TGTGCCAGCAGACTGAGTAGCGGTAGCTCCTACGAGCAGTACTTC. Amino acid sequence: CASRLSSGSSYEQYF.

The CDR3: CASSQDRLNPNYNEQFF. The DNA for the CDR3 is TGCGCCAGCAGCCAAGATCGTTTGAACCCTAACTACAATGAGCAGTTCTTC. The chain carries TRBV4-3 and TRBJ2-1; D not certain. V was cut by 0 bases and J by 3 bases, with 15 bases left in between. The CDR3 has 17 residues. Germline V gene lookup returns CDR1 LGHNA and CDR2 YSLEER.

The rearrangement links TRBV7-2 to TRBJ2-3; D is unresolved. Germline CDR1 is SGHTA and CDR2 is FQGNSA. The CDR3 covers 13 residues. V was shortened by 5 bases and J by 11 bases, with 17 bases between the two germline ends. The CDR3 DNA reads as TGTGCCAGCAGCCAGACCTCTTGGTGGGGGCAGTATTTT. Translating gives CASSQTSWWGQYF.

This clone is a singleton in its sample. Different DNA sequences within this sample yield the same CDR3. This chain joins TRBV13 and TRBJ2-1; 7 positions agree with TRBD2. Germline V gene sequence: CDR1 PRHDT, CDR2 FYEKMQ (reference sequence). This CDR3 spans 15 amino acids. Trimming took 4 bases from V and 0 from J; bases not matched to a gene: 3. The CDR3 nucleotides read TGTGCCAGCAGCTCTGGCGGGAGCTCCTACAATGAGCAGTTCTTC. Protein sequence: CASSSGGSSYNEQFF.

The chain employs TRBV19 and TRBJ2-3; the D is unclear. The CDR3 runs 15 residues. The germline V and J ends were trimmed by 3 bases and 6 bases, with 16 bases remaining between them. Looked up from germline, CDR1 is LNHDA and CDR2 is SQIVND (reference sequence). CDR3 sequence (DNA): TGTGCCAGTAGTATGGGCCTCGCCGTTATGGATACGCAGTATTTT. The encoded protein is CASSMGLAVMDTQYF.

V and J are TRBV5-6 and TRBJ2-7; 8 nucleotides agree with TRBD1. J lost 0 bases, V lost 2 bases, and 4 bases had no gene match. The CDR3 spans 15 residues. Looked up from germline, CDR1 is SGHDT and CDR2 is YYEEEE. The CDR3 here is CASSLRDRPSYEQYF. The CDR3 DNA sequence: TGTGCCAGCAGCTTAAGGGACAGGCCCTCCTACGAGCAGTACTTC.

The V call is TRBV13, the J call TRBJ2-3; 8 bases are a match to TRBD2. Germline values: CDR1 PRHDT, CDR2 FYEKMQ (reference sequence). This CDR3 contains 15 residues. The trim removed 5 bases at V and 4 bases at J, leaving 8 bases unmatched. The DNA of the CDR3 is TGTGCCAGCAGCCTTAGGGAGCGGGAGCCAGATACGCAGTATTTT. Translation: CASSLREREPDTQYF. Full variable domain (outside the CDR3, taken from reference TRBV13 and TRBJ2-3): AAGVIQSPRHLIKEKRETATLKCYPIPRHDTVYWYQQGPGQDPQFLISFYEKMQSDKGSIPDRFSAQQFSDYHSELNMSSLELGDSALYFCASSLREREPDTQYFGPGTRLTVL.

V gene TRBV11-3 combines with J gene TRBJ2-1; D is possibly TRBD1 or TRBD2 (6 bases each). V was cut by 0 bases and J by 7 bases, with 22 bases left in between. This CDR3 is 18 amino acids long. Looked up from germline, CDR1 is SGHNT and CDR2 is YENEEA. CDR3 sequence: CASSLEGVGGSRGNEQFF. The CDR3, as DNA: TGTGCCAGCAGCTTAGAGGGAGTAGGGGGGTCGAGAGGGAATGAGCAGTTCTTC.

The gene calls are TRBV27 and TRBJ2-7, with D tentatively TRBD1 (5 bases). V lost 7 bases and J lost 2, with 12 bases in between. From germline, CDR1 is MNHEY and CDR2 SMNVEV (reference sequence). This CDR3 is 13 amino acids long. The CDR3 here is CASKEAGTYEQYF. The CDR3 DNA reads as TGTGCCAGCAAGGAAGCAGGGACCTACGAGCAGTACTTC.

The chain joins TRBV28 to TRBJ2-3; perhaps TRBD2 as D (5 bases). CDR1 is MDHEN and CDR2 is SYDVKM in the germline V gene. The V end lost 2 bases, the J end lost 1 base, and 13 bases lay between the germline ends. The CDR3 is 16 residues long. CDR3: CASSLGRADGTDTQYF. The CDR3 DNA is TGTGCCAGCAGTTTAGGTCGAGCGGATGGCACAGATACGCAGTATTTT.

The chain uses TRBV5-4 and TRBJ2-2; 13 bases are a match to TRBD2. Trimming at V came to 5 bases and at J to 10 bases, leaving 8 bases not matched to a gene. CDR1 and CDR2 from the germline V gene are SGHNT and YYREEE (reference sequence). The CDR3 length is 15 residues. CDR3 coding DNA: TGTGCCAGCAGATCCGGGACTAGCGGGATGACGGAGCTGTTTTTT. This encodes CASRSGTSGMTELFF.

The chain employs TRBV7-3 and TRBJ2-1; 11 nucleotides align to TRBD2. Germline V gene lookup returns CDR1 SGHTA and CDR2 FQGTGA. J gave up 7 bases and V 6 bases, and 8 bases lay outside the gene matches. There are 15 residues in the CDR3. In nucleotides, the CDR3 is TGTGCCAGCAGTTTCGGGACTAGCGGAGTTAATGAGCAGTTCTTC. Protein sequence: CASSFGTSGVNEQFF.

V is TRBV7-3 and J is TRBJ2-1, with 10 bases fitting TRBD2. Germline-derived CDR1 and CDR2 are SGHTA and FQGTGA. The CDR3 spans 16 residues. The ends lost 0 bases at V and 7 bases at J; junction bases unmatched: 6. CDR3 region: CASSLTGSGRRNEQFF. The CDR3 nucleotides read TGTGCCAGCAGCTTAACAGGTAGCGGGAGGAGGAATGAGCAGTTCTTC.

The chain links TRBV5-6 to TRBJ2-7, with TRBD2 matching 7 bases. CDR3 size: 13 residues. V dropped 4 bases and J dropped 4; count of bases not matched to a gene: 5. The germline gives CDR1 SGHDT, CDR2 YYEEEE. The CDR3 loop is CASSLGGRYEQYF. The CDR3 coding sequence is TGTGCCAGCAGCCTGGGGGGGAGATACGAGCAGTACTTC.

The V and J genes are TRBV23-1 and TRBJ1-2; D is uncertain. TRBV23-1 falls under the ORF class, with uncertain function. Trimming removed 0 bases from V and 0 bases from J, with 11 bases in between. This CDR3 spans 16 amino acids. The CDR3 bases are TGCGCCAGCAGTCAATCGACTGTAGCGGCTAACTATGGCTACACCTTC. It yields the protein CASSQSTVAANYGYTF.

This sequence joins TRBV4-2 and TRBJ2-3; 7 bases are a match to TRBD2. Unmatched junction bases numbered 2, after V lost 0 bases and J lost 2 bases. The germline CDR1 and CDR2 sequences are LGHNA and YNFKEQ. The CDR3 runs to 15 residues. In nucleotides, the CDR3 is TGTGCCAGCAGCCAAGAGCGGGAGCCCACAGATACGCAGTATTTT. Protein product: CASSQEREPTDTQYF.

In nucleotides, the CDR3 is TGTGCCAGCAGGAACAGACAGCTATCGAACACTGAAGCTTTCTTT. This gives the protein CASRNRQLSNTEAFF. This chain connects TRBV6-5 to TRBJ1-1; a possible D gene is TRBD1 (5 bases). V was trimmed by 6 bases and J by 1 base, leaving 15 bases between them. This CDR3 has 15 amino acids. Germline CDR1 and CDR2: MNHEY and SVGAGI.